Presented here are 22 T cell receptor beta chains from one specimen sequenced in a study of blood T cell repertoires in COVID-19. The method was immunoSEQ multiplex PCR; TCRdb's version includes in-frame clones alone and lacks a portion of them. The sample has 250,000 to 300,000 clones, about nine tenths seen once; the top ten hold roughly 16%. Specimen: PBMCs or T cells enriched from blood (not recorded which). All receptors come from a man between 18 and 29 years old who had recovered from COVID-19.

The gene calls are TRBV12-5 and TRBJ1-5; D is uncertain. Trimming shortened V by 6 bases and J by 4 bases, and 4 bases separated the two germline ends. The CDR3 extends over 11 amino acids. Per germline, CDR1 LGHNT and CDR2 FRNRAP. The CDR3 reads CASGLNQPQHF. CDR3 nucleotides: TGTGCTAGTGGCCTAAATCAGCCCCAGCATTTT. The variable domain in full, with the rest retrieved from reference TRBV12-5 and TRBJ1-5, is DARVTQTPRHKVTEMGQEVTMRCQPILGHNTVFWYRQTMMQGLELLAYFRNRAPLDDSGMPKDRFSAEMPDATLATLKIQPSEPRDSAVYFCASGLNQPQHFGDGTRLSIL.

The chain is built from TRBV19 and TRBJ1-6; 9 bases are a match to TRBD1. This CDR3 is 19 amino acids long. Germline V lookup: CDR1 LNHDA, CDR2 SQIVND (reference sequence). Trimming at V came to 6 bases and at J to 1 base, leaving 13 bases not matched to a gene. The CDR3 DNA sequence: TGTGCCAGTAGCCATCAAGTGGGGACAGGGCGATCCTATAATTCACCCCTCCACTTT. It codes for CASSHQVGTGRSYNSPLHF. The variable domain in full, with the rest retrieved from reference TRBV19 and TRBJ1-6, is DGGITQSPKYLFRKEGQNVTLSCEQNLNHDAMYWYRQDPGQGLRLIYYSQIVNDFQKGDIAEGYSVSREKKESFPLTVTSAQKNPTAFYLCASSHQVGTGRSYNSPLHFGNGTRLTVT.

The chain recombines TRBV6-4 with TRBJ1-1; TRBD1 aligns across 11 bases. The CDR3 contains 15 residues. V was pared by 2 bases and J by 10 bases, with 9 bases of the junction left unmatched. Germline CDR1 reads MRHNA; CDR2 reads SNTAGT. CDR3 in amino acids: CASSDGVGTGGVAFF. DNA of the CDR3: TGTGCCAGCAGTGACGGCGTCGGGACAGGGGGAGTAGCTTTCTTT.

A single count supports this clone. The chain carries TRBV7-6 and TRBJ2-7; 11 nucleotides align to TRBD2. This CDR3 has 19 residues. With 5 bases clipped from V and 3 bases from J, the junction kept 18 bases outside the gene matches. Germline loops: CDR1 SGHVS, CDR2 FNYEAQ. The CDR3 nucleotides are TGTGCCAGCAGCGCCAATCTAGCGGGAGGTCTCGTAGGGGTCTACGAGCAGTACTTC. Protein: CASSANLAGGLVGVYEQYF.

CDR3 loop: CASRGTGGEVKQFF. DNA for the CDR3: TGCGCCAGCAGAGGGACAGGGGGCGAAGTAAAGCAGTTCTTC. The chain is built from TRBV5-1 and TRBJ2-1; 12 positions agree with TRBD1. Germline loops: CDR1 SGHRS, CDR2 YFSETQ. This CDR3 spans 14 amino acids. V was clipped by 5 bases and J by 11 bases; unmatched bases: 8.

The V gene is TRBV19, the J gene TRBJ1-5; no clear D gene. CDR1 and CDR2 from the germline V gene are LNHDA and SQIVND (reference sequence). The CDR3 runs 13 residues. Between the trimmed V and J ends, which lost 7 bases and 2 bases, there was a span of 9 bases. In DNA, the CDR3 is TGTGCCAGTACCCATGAGGGCAATCAGCCCCAGCATTTT. This translates into CASTHEGNQPQHF.

The rearrangement links TRBV19 to TRBJ1-2; D remains ambiguous. Trimming removed 3 bases from V and 8 bases from J, with 16 bases in between. This CDR3 is built from 14 residues. Germline V gene sequence: CDR1 LNHDA, CDR2 SQIVND (reference sequence). The CDR3 sequence is CASSIYAEGSGYTF. As DNA, the CDR3 is TGTGCCAGTAGTATCTACGCGGAGGGAAGCGGCTACACCTTC.

This chain connects TRBV4-1 to TRBJ2-1; no clear D gene. The CDR3 contains 11 residues. Trimming removed 8 bases at V and 7 bases at J, with 9 bases between. The germline gives CDR1 MGHRA, CDR2 YSYEKL. The CDR3 loop reads CASCEENEQFF. CDR3 coding DNA: TGCGCCAGCTGCGAGGAAAATGAGCAGTTCTTC.

The chain recombines TRBV6-5 with TRBJ1-5, with 7 bases matching TRBD1. CDR1 and CDR2 from the germline V gene are MNHEY and SVGAGI. The CDR3 is made up of 12 amino acids. V shed 7 bases and J 11 bases; nucleotides not matched to a gene: 8. The CDR3, as DNA: TGTGCCAGCAAAGGGACAGACGGGACCCAGCATTTT. Protein product: CASKGTDGTQHF.

V usage is TRBV27 and J usage is TRBJ2-4; no clear D gene. V gave up 3 bases and J gave up 0 bases, with 9 bases separating them. The CDR3 loop spans 15 amino acids. CDR1 is MNHEY, CDR2 SMNVEV, per germline (reference sequence). This CDR3 is CASSFAFVAKNIQYF. Here the CDR3 DNA reads TGTGCCAGCAGTTTTGCGTTCGTAGCCAAAAACATTCAGTACTTC.

The chain links TRBV13 to TRBJ1-2; TRBD1 agrees at 8 bases. In germline, CDR1 is PRHDT, CDR2 FYEKMQ (reference sequence). This CDR3 has 15 amino acids. V lost 2 bases and J lost 7; bases outside the gene matches: 9. The CDR3 DNA sequence: TGTGCCAGCAGCTTACAACAGGGGGTAGCGGGTGGCTACACCTTC. Its protein is CASSLQQGVAGGYTF.

The chain combines TRBV27 with TRBJ2-1; 14 nucleotides line up with TRBD2. Unmatched junction bases numbered 4, after V lost 4 bases and J lost 8 bases. This CDR3 is built from 15 residues. Germline CDR1 and CDR2: MNHEY and SMNVEV (reference sequence). The CDR3 spells CASSSQGLAGDEQFF. The DNA for the CDR3 is TGTGCCAGCAGTTCGCAGGGACTAGCGGGAGATGAGCAGTTCTTC.

The gene calls are TRBV7-3 and TRBJ2-1; 7 nucleotides line up with TRBD2. The CDR3 runs to 15 residues. The J segment lost 12 bases and the V segment lost 2 bases, leaving 13 bases of the junction unmatched. The germline V gene encodes CDR1 SGHTA and CDR2 FQGTGA. Here the CDR3 reads CASSLSGTPGGRQFF. The CDR3, as DNA: TGTGCCAGCAGCTTATCCGGGACCCCCGGGGGGAGGCAGTTCTTC. The whole variable domain, remainder taken from reference TRBV7-3 and TRBJ2-1, is GAGVSQTPSNKVTEKGKYVELRCDPISGHTALYWYRQSLGQGPEFLIYFQGTGAADDSGLPNDRFFAVRPEGSVSTLKIQRTERGDSAVYLCASSLSGTPGGRQFFGPGTRLTVL.

This clone was counted a few times. J is TRBJ1-5 and V is TRBV27; D not resolved. Trimming took 8 bases from V and 9 from J, leaving 17 bases between them. Germline loops: CDR1 MNHEY, CDR2 SMNVEV (reference sequence). This CDR3 region has 13 residues. For the CDR3, the DNA is TGTGCCAGCTGGGCAGAGCAATCATCGCCCCAGCATTTT. It encodes CASWAEQSSPQHF.

The chain employs TRBV28 and TRBJ1-6; D call uncertain. CDR1 and CDR2 (germline): MDHEN, SYDVKM. This CDR3 has 15 amino acids. Trimming took 5 bases from V and 3 from J, leaving 11 bases between them. The CDR3 spells CASSPWENYNSPLHF. CDR3 DNA sequence: TGTGCCAGCAGTCCATGGGAGAACTATAATTCACCCCTCCACTTT.

This clone was seen more than once but under ten times. V and J are TRBV5-8 and TRBJ1-5; TRBD1 aligns across 8 bases. The CDR3 is made up of 14 amino acids. Per germline, CDR1 SGHTS and CDR2 YDEGEE. After removal of 2 bases from V and 4 bases from J, the junction contained 2 bases not matched to a gene. CDR3 DNA: TGTGCCAGCAGCTTAAGGACAGGGAATCAGCCCCAGCATTTT. Translation: CASSLRTGNQPQHF.

V gene TRBV12-5 combines with J gene TRBJ2-1; the D gene is possibly TRBD2 (5 bases). The V end lost 3 bases, the J end lost 8 bases, and 11 bases lay between the germline ends. This CDR3 has 13 amino acids. The germline V gene encodes CDR1 LGHNT and CDR2 FRNRAP. CDR3 sequence reads: CASGFDPRDEQFF. The CDR3 DNA is TGTGCTAGTGGTTTCGACCCGCGGGATGAGCAGTTCTTC.

The rearrangement links TRBV5-4 to TRBJ2-2; perhaps TRBD1 as D (5 bases). Germline V gene sequence: CDR1 SGHNT, CDR2 YYREEE (reference sequence). The V end lost 4 bases, the J end lost 6 bases, and 16 bases lay between the germline ends. CDR3 size: 15 residues. CDR3 DNA: TGTGCCAGCAGCGGCAGGGTAGGGAAGCCCGGGGAGCTGTTTTTT. It encodes CASSGRVGKPGELFF.

The CDR3 protein is CASSSPRQGLNEKLFF. DNA for the CDR3: TGTGCCAGCAGCTCCCCCCGACAGGGGCTAAATGAAAAACTGTTTTTT. The J gene is TRBJ1-4, the V gene TRBV5-6; 8 bases align to TRBD1. Trimming cost V 3 bases and J 5 bases; bases outside gene matches: 9. The CDR3 is 16 amino acids. Germline-derived CDR1 and CDR2 are SGHDT and YYEEEE.

CDR3 protein: CAWRRPARGQPQHF. The CDR3 coding sequence is TGTGCCTGGAGGAGACCTGCTCGGGGTCAGCCCCAGCATTTT. V gene TRBV30 combines with J gene TRBJ1-5; the D is unclear. CDR3 length: 14 residues. Germline values: CDR1 GTSNPN, CDR2 SVGIG (reference sequence). Between the trimmed V and J ends, which lost 3 bases and 6 bases, there was a span of 15 bases.

This clone showed up just a few times. The chain carries TRBV7-2 and TRBJ1-1; TRBD1 might be the D (6 bases). The CDR3 spans 12 residues. V was shortened by 1 base and J by 10 bases, with 10 bases between the two germline ends. The germline gives CDR1 SGHTA, CDR2 FQGNSA. The CDR3: CASSLVQGTAFF. The DNA of the CDR3 is TGTGCCAGCAGCTTAGTTCAGGGGACAGCTTTCTTT.

This clone appeared once. The genes are TRBV12-3 or TRBV12-4 and TRBJ2-3, with unresolved D. V lost 3 bases and J lost 11, with 9 bases in between. This CDR3 region has 11 residues. This CDR3 is CASSFGERQYF. Here the CDR3 DNA reads TGTGCCAGCAGTTTCGGAGAGAGGCAGTATTTT.